One sample yielded the 24 T cell receptor beta chains listed below, sequenced in a study of blood T cell repertoires in COVID-19. The assay was immunoSEQ multiplex PCR, and TCRdb's table has in-frame clones only and misses some. The table has tens of thousands of clones, around nine tenths seen once. Specimen: peripheral blood. The receptors here all came from a human donor in a cohort sampled during active COVID-19.

The V gene is TRBV30, the J gene TRBJ1-1; the match to TRBD1 covers 10 bases. The germline V gene has CDR1 GTSNPN and CDR2 SVGIG (reference sequence). Trimming took 0 bases from V and 5 from J; bases not matched to a gene: 3. This CDR3 region has 14 residues. The CDR3 spells CAWSVGTGETEAFF. Written as DNA, the CDR3 is TGTGCCTGGAGTGTAGGGACAGGGGAAACTGAAGCTTTCTTT.

The chain links TRBV28 to TRBJ1-2; 9 positions agree with TRBD1. Germline V gene sequence: CDR1 MDHEN, CDR2 SYDVKM. The CDR3 covers 17 residues. The V and J ends lost 3 bases and 1 base, in that order; junction bases with no gene match: 9. The CDR3 sequence is CASSFDRRQGVNYGYTF. CDR3 DNA: TGTGCCAGCAGTTTCGACCGGAGACAGGGGGTTAACTATGGCTACACCTTC.

The V call is TRBV28, the J call TRBJ1-2; TRBD1 agrees at 8 bases. Germline V CDR1 and CDR2: MDHEN, SYDVKM. The CDR3 has 15 residues. V shed 5 bases and J 6 bases; nucleotides not matched to a gene: 11. CDR3 region: CASSTLRTGTNGYTF. The CDR3 nucleotides are TGTGCCAGCAGTACCCTCAGGACAGGGACCAATGGCTACACCTTC.

Written as DNA, the CDR3 is TGTGCCAGCAGCGTGGGACAGGGGGCGACCACCATATATTTT. Translation gives CASSVGQGATTIYF. The rearrangement uses TRBV9 and TRBJ1-3, with 12 bases fitting TRBD1. Germline V gene sequence: CDR1 SGDLS, CDR2 YYNGEE. The CDR3 runs 14 residues. V dropped 2 bases and J dropped 9; count of bases not matched to a gene: 3. Combining the CDR3 with reference TRBV9 and TRBJ1-3 gives the whole variable domain DSGVTQTPKHLITATGQRVTLRCSPRSGDLSVYWYQQSLDQGLQFLIQYYNGEERAKGNILERFSAQQFPDLHSELNLSSLELGDSALYFCASSVGQGATTIYFGEGSWLTVV.

In DNA, the CDR3 is TGCGCCAGCAGCCCAGGACAGGGAGGTTATGGCTACACCTTC. It translates to CASSPGQGGYGYTF. The V call is TRBV4-3, the J call TRBJ1-2, with 8 bases matching TRBD1. CDR3 length equals 14 residues. The germline V gene has CDR1 LGHNA and CDR2 YSLEER. V shed 4 bases, J shed 5 bases, and the junction held 6 bases outside the gene matches.

The chain couples TRBV14 to TRBJ2-7; tentative D call: TRBD2 (5 bases). The V end was cut by 2 bases, the J end by 6 bases, with 11 bases between. The CDR3 has 13 residues. Germline V gives CDR1 SGHDN, CDR2 FVKESK. For the CDR3, the DNA is TGTGCCAGCAGCCAATCGCGGGTATCCGAGCAGTACTTC. Its translation: CASSQSRVSEQYF.

The genes are TRBV19 and TRBJ2-5, with 8 bases that match TRBD1. Germline CDR1 is LNHDA and CDR2 is SQIVND (reference sequence). This CDR3 region has 16 residues. V was clipped by 3 bases and J by 5 bases; unmatched bases: 11. CDR3 in DNA: TGTGCCAGTAGTATGTTGCCAGGGGGCGGAAAGGAGACCCAGTACTTC. Its protein product is CASSMLPGGGKETQYF.

V and J are TRBV3-1 (or the pseudogene TRBV3-2) and TRBJ1-2; D might be TRBD1 (6 bases). The germline V and J ends were trimmed by 1 base and 3 bases, with 6 bases remaining between them. Per the germline V gene, CDR1 is LGHDT and CDR2 is YNNKEL (reference sequence). The CDR3 spans 13 residues. CDR3 sequence reads: CASSQGTDYGYTF. For the CDR3, the DNA is TGTGCCAGCAGCCAAGGGACAGACTATGGCTACACCTTC.

V usage is TRBV9 and J usage is TRBJ2-7; TRBD1 aligns across 11 bases. This CDR3 contains 15 residues. The V segment lost 0 bases and the J segment 4 bases; nucleotides outside the gene matches: 3. CDR1 is SGDLS and CDR2 is YYNGEE in the germline V gene. This CDR3 reads CASSVGGTGGYEQYF. The CDR3 coding sequence is TGTGCCAGCAGCGTAGGCGGGACAGGGGGGTACGAGCAGTACTTC.

This sequence joins TRBV7-9 and TRBJ1-2; the D gene is possibly TRBD1 (6 bases). V lost 5 bases, J lost 4 bases, and 14 bases lay in between. The CDR3 is made up of 14 amino acids. In germline, CDR1 is SEHNR, CDR2 FQNEAQ (reference sequence). CDR3 in amino acids: CASSGDTGFYGYTF. In DNA, the CDR3 is TGTGCCAGCAGCGGCGATACAGGGTTCTATGGCTACACCTTC.

This clone appeared a single time. DNA for the CDR3: TGTGCCAGCAGTTCGACAGGGGGTTTCACTGAAGCTTTCTTT. It yields the protein CASSSTGGFTEAFF. The V gene is TRBV6-2 or TRBV6-3, the J gene TRBJ1-1, with 9 bases fitting TRBD1. J was trimmed by 4 bases and V by 4 bases; bases with no gene match: 4. This CDR3 is 14 amino acids long. Germline-derived CDR1 and CDR2 are MNHEY and SVGEGT.

The rearrangement links TRBV2 to TRBJ2-1; D uncertain. In germline, CDR1 is SNHLY, CDR2 FYNNEI. The CDR3 consists of 11 residues. V was cut by 7 bases and J by 6 bases, with 7 bases left in between. In nucleotides, the CDR3 is TGTGCCAGCAAGTACACCAATGAGCAGTTCTTC. Translating gives CASKYTNEQFF. The full variable domain, with the rest looked up from reference TRBV2 and TRBJ2-1, is EPEVTQTPSHQVTQMGQEVILRCVPISNHLYFYWYRQILGQKVEFLVSFYNNEISEKSEIFDDQFSVERPDGSNFTLKIRSTKLEDSAMYFCASKYTNEQFFGPGTRLTVL.

The chain carries TRBV28 and TRBJ1-4, with D unresolved. This CDR3 comprises 15 residues. CDR1 and CDR2 from the germline V gene are MDHEN and SYDVKM. The V and J ends lost 5 bases and 10 bases respectively, with 20 bases between them. The CDR3 here is CASSVSGVVSGKLFF. The CDR3, as DNA: TGTGCCAGCAGTGTCTCCGGGGTAGTCTCGGGAAAACTGTTTTTT.

The V call is TRBV5-1, the J call TRBJ2-1; maybe TRBD2 (6 bases). The V end was cut by 0 bases, the J end by 2 bases, with 12 bases between. The CDR3 is 16 amino acids. Germline CDR1 reads SGHRS; CDR2 reads YFSETQ. CDR3 in DNA: TGCGCCAGCAGCTTGGAGGAGGGAATCCCCTACAATGAGCAGTTCTTC. It codes for CASSLEEGIPYNEQFF.

The chain joins TRBV18 to TRBJ1-1, with D possibly matching TRBD1 (6 bases). With 2 bases removed from V and 4 bases from J, the gap between germline ends came to 20 bases. CDR3 length equals 17 residues. Germline values: CDR1 KGHSH, CDR2 LQKENI. The CDR3 loop reads CASSPFVGTGSRTEAFF. The CDR3, as DNA: TGTGCCAGCTCACCATTCGTAGGAACAGGGTCGCGCACTGAAGCTTTCTTT.

The chain combines TRBV10-3 with TRBJ2-2; TRBD1 matches 8 bases. CDR1 and CDR2 from the germline V gene are ENHRY and SYGVKD. The J segment lost 1 base and the V segment lost 4 bases, leaving 23 bases of the junction unmatched. This CDR3 has 22 amino acids. The CDR3 reads CAISAPRDRYIGRQLNTGELFF. CDR3 nucleotides: TGTGCCATCAGTGCACCCCGGGACAGGTATATTGGACGGCAGCTGAACACCGGGGAGCTGTTTTTT.

The rearrangement links TRBV24-1 to TRBJ2-5, with D possibly being TRBD2 (6 bases). CDR1 and CDR2 from the germline V gene are KGHDR and SFDVKD. V was trimmed by 0 bases and J by 4 bases, leaving 8 bases between them. This CDR3 is built from 14 residues. The CDR3 DNA follows: TGTGCCACCAGTGATTTGATGGAGGGAGAGACCCAGTACTTC. Amino acid sequence: CATSDLMEGETQYF.

The chain links TRBV27 to TRBJ1-1, with 7 positions matching TRBD1. From germline, CDR1 is MNHEY and CDR2 SMNVEV (reference sequence). V gave up 3 bases and J gave up 3 bases; unmatched junction bases: 1. CDR3 size: 13 residues. CDR3 DNA sequence: TGTGCCAGCAGTTTTACAGGGGACACTGAAGCTTTCTTT. Translating it yields CASSFTGDTEAFF.

In its sample, this clone was seen once. The chain joins TRBV2 to TRBJ2-1; 8 positions match TRBD2. Looked up from germline, CDR1 is SNHLY and CDR2 is FYNNEI. Germline trimming cut 4 bases from V and 15 bases from J; bases unmatched to any gene: 5. The CDR3 sequence is 11 residues long. CDR3 DNA: TGTGCCAGCAGTGTTCAGACTAGCGCGTTCTTC. The encoded protein is CASSVQTSAFF.

This chain uses TRBV5-6 with TRBJ2-1; D is ambiguous. The germline gives CDR1 SGHDT, CDR2 YYEEEE. This CDR3 spans 13 amino acids. The V end was cut by 1 base, the J end by 4 bases, with 6 bases between. The CDR3 DNA sequence: TGTGCCAGCAGCTTGAACAGTTACAATGAGCAGTTCTTC. Protein: CASSLNSYNEQFF.

The chain links TRBV5-1 to TRBJ1-1, with 9 bases identical to TRBD1. There are 12 residues in the CDR3. Germline V gene data show CDR1 as SGHRS and CDR2 as YFSETQ. V was clipped by 2 bases and J by 8 bases; unmatched bases: 1. The CDR3 sequence: CASSFDRGEAFF. The CDR3 DNA follows: TGCGCCAGCAGCTTCGACAGGGGGGAAGCTTTCTTT.

V and J are TRBV2 and TRBJ1-2, with D possibly TRBD1 on 5 matching bases. The V gene lost 3 bases and the J gene lost 7 bases, with 9 bases spanning the gap. The CDR3 spans 12 residues. Germline CDR1 reads SNHLY; CDR2 reads FYNNEI. DNA of the CDR3: TGTGCCAGCAGTGAGCAGGGAGGTGGCTACACCTTC. It yields the protein CASSEQGGGYTF. Filled out from reference TRBV2 and TRBJ1-2, the complete variable domain reads EPEVTQTPSHQVTQMGQEVILRCVPISNHLYFYWYRQILGQKVEFLVSFYNNEISEKSEIFDDQFSVERPDGSNFTLKIRSTKLEDSAMYFCASSEQGGGYTFGSGTRLTVV.

This chain joins TRBV15 and TRBJ2-3; 9 bases map to TRBD2. Germline assignment: CDR1 LNHNV and CDR2 YYDKDF (reference sequence). The V segment lost 5 bases and the J segment 5 bases; nucleotides outside the gene matches: 5. This CDR3 region has 14 residues. The DNA of the CDR3 is TGTGCCACCAGCCCGGCGGGGGGGAGAGATACGCAGTATTTT. It is translated as CATSPAGGRDTQYF.

This clone was picked up one time. The V and J genes are TRBV12-5 and TRBJ2-3, with D possibly matching TRBD1 (5 bases). The length of the CDR3 is 18 residues. The V end lost 2 bases, the J end lost 4 bases, and 22 bases lay between the germline ends. Germline V CDR1 and CDR2: LGHNT, FRNRAP. CDR3 amino acids: CASGLIRQDSGRADTQYF. In DNA form, the CDR3 reads TGTGCTAGTGGTTTGATTCGCCAAGACAGTGGCAGGGCAGATACGCAGTATTTT.